These 29 T cell receptor beta chains were all obtained from the same sample, sequenced in a study of cytomegalovirus exposure and HLA in healthy donors (TCRdb year 2017). Preparation of the library involved the immunoSEQ multiplex PCR assay. For the multiplex PCR, a mixture combining 60 forward primers for TCR Vbeta segments and 13 reverse primers for TCR Jbeta segments was used. Here the immuneACCESS table is served through TCRdb, limited to in-frame sequences with V and J called. Missing clones are a known gap in these copies; in checked studies unresolved V genes cover under half, and the rest lacks a known reason. The sample profile shows roughly 150,000 clones; under 85% of them were found once. The biggest ten clones account for roughly 4.5% of the sample. The sequencing input was PBMCs. These receptors were collected from a man aged 45-60 years in good health and CMV-seropositive.

This rearrangement joins TRBV5-1 to TRBJ2-5; TRBD2 matches 9 bases. The DNA matches TRBJ2-7 better at its end, which makes the J call doubtful. Germline loops: CDR1 SGHRS, CDR2 YFSETQ. CDR3 length equals 14 residues. The CDR3 here is CASTEGLAGYEQYF. The CDR3 DNA follows: TGCGCCAGCACCGAGGGACTAGCAGGCTACGAGCAGTACTTC.

The rearrangement joins TRBV7-6 to TRBJ2-7; D is perhaps TRBD1 (5 bases). Germline V gene lookup returns CDR1 SGHVS and CDR2 FNYEAQ. The V gene lost 2 bases and the J gene lost 1 base, with 12 bases spanning the gap. This CDR3 is built from 15 residues. CDR3 sequence reads: CASSLRAGLSYEQYF. The CDR3 nucleotides read TGTGCCAGCAGCTTAAGGGCAGGGCTTTCCTACGAGCAGTACTTC.

The chain combines TRBV10-3 with TRBJ2-3; weak D call: TRBD2 (6 bases). In germline, CDR1 is ENHRY, CDR2 SYGVKD. V lost 3 bases and J lost 9, with 16 bases in between. The CDR3 has 14 amino acids. In DNA, the CDR3 is TGTGCCATCAGTGACTCTGGGACTGGGGTGACGCAGTATTTT. Translation: CAISDSGTGVTQYF.

The V gene is TRBV2, the J gene TRBJ2-1; 10 nucleotides match TRBD2. J was trimmed by 0 bases and V by 6 bases; bases with no gene match: 2. The V gene's germline CDR1 is SNHLY and CDR2 FYNNEI. The CDR3 spans 15 residues. The CDR3 sequence is CASSRTSGSYNEQFF. Here the CDR3 DNA reads TGTGCCAGCAGCAGGACTAGCGGCTCCTACAATGAGCAGTTCTTC.

This chain uses TRBV28 with TRBJ1-5; a weak D match, TRBD1 (5 bases). Germline V gives CDR1 MDHEN, CDR2 SYDVKM. Trimming left V 5 bases short and J 2 bases short, with 10 bases between. The CDR3 sequence is 14 residues long. The CDR3 loop reads CASSTATGNQPQHF. DNA for the CDR3: TGTGCCAGCAGTACCGCGACAGGCAATCAGCCCCAGCATTTT.

V and J are TRBV27 and TRBJ2-5; a weak D match, TRBD1 (5 bases). From germline, CDR1 is MNHEY and CDR2 SMNVEV (reference sequence). The V end was cut by 1 base, the J end by 5 bases, with 8 bases between. The CDR3 is 13 amino acids. CDR3 in DNA: TGTGCCAGCAGTTTATGGTCAGGGGAGACCCAGTACTTC. Protein sequence: CASSLWSGETQYF.

V is TRBV15 and J is TRBJ2-1; 11 bases match TRBD2. J was trimmed by 4 bases and V by 3 bases; bases with no gene match: 2. The CDR3 runs 15 residues. Germline V gene data show CDR1 as LNHNV and CDR2 as YYDKDF (reference sequence). Here the CDR3 reads CATSRGTSGYNEQFF. CDR3 DNA sequence: TGTGCCACCAGCAGGGGGACTAGCGGATACAATGAGCAGTTCTTC.

J is TRBJ2-3 and V is TRBV18, with D possibly TRBD2 on 6 matching bases. Trimming pared 1 base from V and 4 bases from J, leaving 12 bases between. Looked up from germline, CDR1 is KGHSH and CDR2 is LQKENI. The length of the CDR3 is 15 residues. CDR3: CASSPQREFADTQYF. The CDR3 nucleotides read TGTGCCAGCTCACCACAACGGGAGTTCGCAGATACGCAGTATTTT.

This clone was seen more than once but under ten times. CDR3 loop: CASSPTGVNSPLHF. CDR3 DNA sequence: TGTGCCAGCTCACCAACGGGGGTAAATTCACCCCTCCACTTT. The chain joins TRBV18 to TRBJ1-6, with D possibly being TRBD1 (5 bases). Trimming removed 2 bases at V and 7 bases at J, with 9 bases between. The CDR3 totals 14 residues. Germline CDR1 reads KGHSH; CDR2 reads LQKENI.

The rearrangement links TRBV28 to TRBJ2-5, with 9 bases fitting TRBD2. Germline CDR1 reads MDHEN; CDR2 reads SYDVKM. This CDR3 spans 15 amino acids. V was clipped by 3 bases and J by 4 bases; unmatched bases: 6. The CDR3: CASSFGGRALETQYF. CDR3 nucleotide sequence: TGTGCCAGCAGTTTCGGCGGGAGGGCCCTAGAGACCCAGTACTTC.

The V call is TRBV21-1, the J call TRBJ1-5; TRBD1, as called in the table, went unchecked against the DNA. TRBV21-1 is marked as a pseudogene. The CDR3 runs to 16 residues. CDR3 DNA: TGTGCCAGCAGCAAAACCGGGACAGGGGCCCTGAAGCCCCAGCATTTT. Protein product: CASSKTGTGALKPQHF.

This chain connects TRBV28 to TRBJ1-2; perhaps TRBD1 as D (6 bases). Between the trimmed V and J ends, which lost 9 bases and 0 bases, there was a span of 11 bases. The CDR3 contains 13 residues. The germline CDR1 and CDR2 sequences are MDHEN and SYDVKM. The DNA of the CDR3 is TGTGCCAGTGAGACAGGAGCTAACTATGGCTACACCTTC. Encoded protein: CASETGANYGYTF.

This clone was found a few times. The V gene is TRBV9, the J gene TRBJ2-2; 12 bases are a match to TRBD2. This CDR3 is 16 amino acids long. Germline lookup yields CDR1 SGDLS and CDR2 YYNGEE. V lost 5 bases and J lost 1; bases outside the gene matches: 3. The CDR3 protein is CASSRTSGVNTGELFF. CDR3 sequence (DNA): TGTGCCAGCAGTAGGACTAGCGGGGTGAACACCGGGGAGCTGTTTTTT.

V and J are TRBV2 and TRBJ2-7, with a weak D call TRBD1 (5 bases). CDR3 length equals 18 residues. Trimming took 4 bases from V and 0 from J, leaving 22 bases between them. Germline assignment: CDR1 SNHLY and CDR2 FYNNEI. The CDR3 nucleotides are TGTGCCAGCAGTGGTCCCACTCTTGACAGCTGGAGCTCCTACGAGCAGTACTTC. As protein: CASSGPTLDSWSSYEQYF.

CDR3 in amino acids: CASSASSGELFF. The CDR3 coding sequence is TGTGCCAGCAGCGCTAGTTCCGGGGAGCTGTTTTTT. This sequence joins TRBV7-9 and TRBJ2-2; D gene ambiguous. Trimming pared 5 bases from V and 6 bases from J, leaving 7 bases between. The CDR3 contains 12 residues. CDR1 is SEHNR and CDR2 is FQNEAQ in the germline V gene (reference sequence).

In its sample, this clone was seen a few times. The chain links TRBV6-5 to TRBJ1-1; 7 nucleotides align to TRBD1. The V and J ends lost 8 bases and 4 bases, in that order; junction bases with no gene match: 7. Germline V gene data show CDR1 as MNHEY and CDR2 as SVGAGI. CDR3 length equals 13 residues. The CDR3, as DNA: TGTGCCAGCGGTCGACAGGGACGCACTGAAGCTTTCTTT. Amino acids: CASGRQGRTEAFF.

The gene calls are TRBV10-3 and TRBJ1-1; no definite D call. Germline loops: CDR1 ENHRY, CDR2 SYGVKD. The CDR3 sequence is 13 residues long. The V gene lost 4 bases and the J gene lost 3 bases, with 9 bases spanning the gap. The CDR3 DNA reads TGTGCCATCAGTGGATCCGGGTACACTGAAGCTTTCTTT. Translated, it gives CAISGSGYTEAFF.

The chain couples TRBV27 to TRBJ1-1, with a possible D match to TRBD1 (5 bases). This CDR3 comprises 15 residues. CDR1 and CDR2 (germline): MNHEY, SMNVEV (reference sequence). V gave up 0 bases and J gave up 1 base, with 9 bases separating them. CDR3 DNA: TGTGCCAGCAGTTTATCGTGGGGGGGGAACACTGAAGCTTTCTTT. This gives the protein CASSLSWGGNTEAFF.

This sequence joins TRBV4-3 and TRBJ2-7; 10 bases map to TRBD1. V shed 0 bases, J shed 5 bases, and the junction held 7 bases outside the gene matches. The length of the CDR3 is 16 residues. CDR1 and CDR2 from the germline V gene are LGHNA and YSLEER. As DNA, the CDR3 is TGCGCCAGCAGCCAAGACTCCGGGACAGGGGTAAACGAGCAGTACTTC. Protein sequence: CASSQDSGTGVNEQYF.

V usage is TRBV30 and J usage is TRBJ2-2, with TRBD1 matching 9 bases. CDR3 size: 15 residues. Germline values: CDR1 GTSNPN, CDR2 SVGIG (reference sequence). V trimming: 3 bases; J trimming: 1 base; junction bases outside the gene matches: 3. CDR3 DNA: TGTGCCTGGAGGGGACAGGGTGTGAACACCGGGGAGCTGTTTTTT. This translates into CAWRGQGVNTGELFF.

Concerning this clone itself: The junction and the germline gene differ at one end; a read error may be behind it. The V and J genes are TRBV11-3 and TRBJ2-2; D perhaps matches TRBD1 (6 bases). CDR3 length: 16 residues. Germline V gene sequence: CDR1 SGHNT, CDR2 YENEEA. CDR3: CASSFSGHANTEELFF. The CDR3 bases are TGTGCCAGCAGCTTCTCGGGACATGCGAACACCGAGGAGCTGTTTTTT. Filled out from reference TRBV11-3 and TRBJ2-2, the complete variable domain reads EAGVVQSPRYKIIEKKQPVAFWCNPISGHNTLYWYLQNLGQGPELLIRYENEEAVDDSQLPKDRFSAERLKGVDSTLKIQPAELGDSAVYLCASSFSGHANTEELFFGEGSRLTVL.

The sample holds a few counts of this clone. The chain combines TRBV7-9 with TRBJ1-2, with 7 bases that match TRBD1. V lost 5 bases, J lost 3 bases, and 6 bases stayed unmatched. This CDR3 has 14 amino acids. CDR1 and CDR2 (germline): SEHNR, FQNEAQ (reference sequence). CDR3: CASSLGTADYGYTF. The CDR3 bases are TGTGCCAGCAGCCTAGGGACAGCTGACTATGGCTACACCTTC.

DNA for the CDR3: TGTGCCACCAGCGTACAGGGGGCAAATGAGCAGTTCTTC. It yields the protein CATSVQGANEQFF. This chain uses TRBV15 with TRBJ2-1, with 9 positions matching TRBD1. After removal of 5 bases from V and 7 bases from J, the junction contained 3 bases not matched to a gene. The CDR3 has 13 amino acids. Germline CDR1 reads LNHNV; CDR2 reads YYDKDF (reference sequence).

The rearrangement uses TRBV6-1 and TRBJ2-7; 9 bases are shared with TRBD2. Trimming cost V 5 bases and J 2 bases; bases outside gene matches: 7. The length of the CDR3 is 15 residues. Germline V CDR1 and CDR2: MNHNS, SASEGT. The DNA of the CDR3 is TGTGCCAGCAGTCGGGCTAGCGGGGAAACCTACGAGCAGTACTTC. Translation gives CASSRASGETYEQYF.

The chain links TRBV4-2 to TRBJ2-2; 9 nucleotides agree with TRBD2. V shed 2 bases, J shed 7 bases, and the junction held 20 bases outside the gene matches. Germline V gene data show CDR1 as LGHNA and CDR2 as YNFKEQ. This CDR3 spans 20 amino acids. The CDR3 here is CASSQSTGAGLAGVGGELFF. CDR3 DNA sequence: TGTGCCAGCAGCCAATCGACCGGGGCCGGATTAGCGGGAGTCGGCGGGGAGCTGTTTTTT.

The rearrangement links TRBV6-5 to TRBJ2-7; TRBD2 agrees at 8 bases. CDR1 and CDR2 (germline): MNHEY, SVGAGI. The CDR3 runs to 15 residues. The V segment lost 0 bases and the J segment 3 bases; nucleotides outside the gene matches: 4. CDR3 protein: CASSYSPGTSYEQYF. Here the CDR3 DNA reads TGTGCCAGCAGTTACTCGCCAGGGACTAGCTACGAGCAGTACTTC.

The V gene is TRBV28, the J gene TRBJ2-2, with D possibly being TRBD1 (6 bases). Trimming shortened V by 5 bases and J by 2 bases, and 18 bases separated the two germline ends. In germline, CDR1 is MDHEN, CDR2 SYDVKM. The CDR3 consists of 17 residues. DNA of the CDR3: TGTGCCAGCAGTATCGGCCAAGGACAGATAAACACCGGGGAGCTGTTTTTT. Translation gives CASSIGQGQINTGELFF.

The V call is TRBV10-3, the J call TRBJ2-1; 8 positions agree with TRBD1. The length of the CDR3 is 16 residues. Germline assignment: CDR1 ENHRY and CDR2 SYGVKD. The V and J ends lost 6 bases and 9 bases, in that order; junction bases with no gene match: 16. CDR3 region: CAIRDRVGIGDGEQFF. The CDR3 nucleotides are TGTGCCATCAGGGACAGGGTTGGGATTGGGGATGGTGAGCAGTTCTTC.

The V and J genes are TRBV11-2 and TRBJ2-7; D not resolved. This CDR3 has 12 amino acids. Germline CDR1 is SGHAT and CDR2 is FQNNGV. V was trimmed by 5 bases and J by 2 bases, leaving 7 bases between them. In DNA, the CDR3 is TGTGCCAGCAGCCCCCCTGCCTACGAGCAGTACTTC. This translates into CASSPPAYEQYF.